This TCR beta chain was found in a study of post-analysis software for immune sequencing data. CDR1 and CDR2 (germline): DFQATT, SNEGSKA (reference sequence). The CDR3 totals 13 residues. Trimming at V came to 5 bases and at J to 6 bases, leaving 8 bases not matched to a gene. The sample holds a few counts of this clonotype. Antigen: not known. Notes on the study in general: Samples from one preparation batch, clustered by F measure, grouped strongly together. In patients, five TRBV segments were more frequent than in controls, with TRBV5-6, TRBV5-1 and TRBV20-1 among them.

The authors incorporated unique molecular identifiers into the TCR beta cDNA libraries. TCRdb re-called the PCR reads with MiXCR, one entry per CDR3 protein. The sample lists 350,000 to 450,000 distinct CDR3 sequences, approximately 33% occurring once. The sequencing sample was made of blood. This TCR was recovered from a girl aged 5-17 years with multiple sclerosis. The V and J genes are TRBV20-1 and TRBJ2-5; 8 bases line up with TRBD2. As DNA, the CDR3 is TGCAGTGCTTCCGGGACTAGGGTTAAGACCCAGTACTTC. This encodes CSASGTRVKTQYF.